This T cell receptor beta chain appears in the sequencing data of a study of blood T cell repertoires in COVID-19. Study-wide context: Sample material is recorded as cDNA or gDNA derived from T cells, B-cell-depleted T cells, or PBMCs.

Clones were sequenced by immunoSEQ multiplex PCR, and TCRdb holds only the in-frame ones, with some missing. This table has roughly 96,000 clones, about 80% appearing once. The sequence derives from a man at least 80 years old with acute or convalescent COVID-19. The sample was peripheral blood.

CDR3 protein: CASSSRTGTTGELFF. The CDR3, as DNA: TGTGCCAGTAGTTCCCGGACAGGGACCACCGGGGAGCTGTTTTTT. The chain recombines TRBV19 with TRBJ2-2; 8 bases match TRBD1. This CDR3 has 15 amino acids. Trimming took 5 bases from V and 4 from J; bases not matched to a gene: 6. Germline V gene data show CDR1 as LNHDA and CDR2 as SQIVND (reference sequence).